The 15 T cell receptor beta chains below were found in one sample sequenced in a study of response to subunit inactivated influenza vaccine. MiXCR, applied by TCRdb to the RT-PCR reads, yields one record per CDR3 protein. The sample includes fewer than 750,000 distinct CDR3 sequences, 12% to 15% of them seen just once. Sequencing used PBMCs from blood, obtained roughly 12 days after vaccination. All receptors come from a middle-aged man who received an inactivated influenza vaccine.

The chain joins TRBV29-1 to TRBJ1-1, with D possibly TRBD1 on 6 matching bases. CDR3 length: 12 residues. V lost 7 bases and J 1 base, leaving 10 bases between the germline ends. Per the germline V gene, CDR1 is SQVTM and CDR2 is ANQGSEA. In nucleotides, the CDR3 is TGCAGCGGTACGACAGGGAACACTGAAGCTTTCTTT. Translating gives CSGTTGNTEAFF.

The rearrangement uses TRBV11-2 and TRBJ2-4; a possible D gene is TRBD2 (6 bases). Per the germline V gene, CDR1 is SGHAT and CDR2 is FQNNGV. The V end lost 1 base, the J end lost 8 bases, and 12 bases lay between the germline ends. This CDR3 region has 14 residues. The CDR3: CASSLGGRFDIQYF. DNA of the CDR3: TGTGCCAGCAGCTTAGGGGGGAGGTTTGACATTCAGTACTTC.

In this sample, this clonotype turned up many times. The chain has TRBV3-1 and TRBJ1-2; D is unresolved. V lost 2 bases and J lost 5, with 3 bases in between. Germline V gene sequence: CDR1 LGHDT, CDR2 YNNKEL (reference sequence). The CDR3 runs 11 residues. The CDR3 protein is CASSQNYGYTF. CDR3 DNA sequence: TGTGCCAGCAGCCAAAATTATGGCTACACCTTC.

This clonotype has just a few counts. CDR3 in DNA: TGTGCCAGCAGCTTAGATGGACTAGCGGCGCAGGTCGGGGAGCTGTTTTTT. The encoded protein is CASSLDGLAAQVGELFF. The chain couples TRBV11-2 to TRBJ2-2; TRBD2 aligns across 10 bases. Germline assignment: CDR1 SGHAT and CDR2 FQNNGV. This CDR3 spans 17 amino acids. V gave up 0 bases and J gave up 7 bases; unmatched junction bases: 8.

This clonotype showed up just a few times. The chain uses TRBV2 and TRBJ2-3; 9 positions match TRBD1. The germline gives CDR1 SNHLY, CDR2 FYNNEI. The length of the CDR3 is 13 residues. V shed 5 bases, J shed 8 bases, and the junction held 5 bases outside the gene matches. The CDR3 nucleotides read TGTGCCAGCAGTCTACAGGGGGCGAGTACGCAGTATTTT. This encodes CASSLQGASTQYF.

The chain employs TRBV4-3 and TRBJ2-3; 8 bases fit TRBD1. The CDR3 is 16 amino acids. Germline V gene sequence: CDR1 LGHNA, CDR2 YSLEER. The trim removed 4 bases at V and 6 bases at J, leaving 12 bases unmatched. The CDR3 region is CASSRGQGRIHDTQYF. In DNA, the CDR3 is TGCGCCAGCAGCCGAGGACAGGGTAGAATCCACGATACGCAGTATTTT.

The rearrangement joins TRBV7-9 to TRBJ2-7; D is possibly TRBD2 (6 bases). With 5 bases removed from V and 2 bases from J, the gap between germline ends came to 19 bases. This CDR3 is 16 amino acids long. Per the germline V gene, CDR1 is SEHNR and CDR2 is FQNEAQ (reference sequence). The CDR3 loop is CASSTDGEAPTYEQYF. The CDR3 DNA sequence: TGTGCCAGCAGCACCGACGGGGAGGCCCCTACCTACGAGCAGTACTTC. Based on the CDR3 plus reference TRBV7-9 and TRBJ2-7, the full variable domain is DTGVSQNPRHKITKRGQNVTFRCDPISEHNRLYWYRQTLGQGPEFLTYFQNEAQLEKSRLLSDRFSAERPKGSFSTLEIQRTEQGDSAMYLCASSTDGEAPTYEQYFGPGTRLTVT.

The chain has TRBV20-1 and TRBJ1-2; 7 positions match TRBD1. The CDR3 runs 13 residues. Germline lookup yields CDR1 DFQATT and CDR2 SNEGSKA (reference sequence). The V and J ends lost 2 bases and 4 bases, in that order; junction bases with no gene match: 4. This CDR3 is CSARYGTAYGYTF. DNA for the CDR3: TGCAGTGCTAGATATGGGACAGCCTATGGCTACACCTTC.

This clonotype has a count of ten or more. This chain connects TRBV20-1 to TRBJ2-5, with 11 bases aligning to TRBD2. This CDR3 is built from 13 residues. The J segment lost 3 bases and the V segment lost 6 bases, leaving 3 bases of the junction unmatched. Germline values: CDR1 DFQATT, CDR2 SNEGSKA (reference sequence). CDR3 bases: TGCAGTGCGAAGACTAGCGGGGAAGAGACCCAGTACTTC. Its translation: CSAKTSGEETQYF.

The CDR3 nucleotides are TGTGCCAGCAGTTTAGCCGCCGGGCAGGGGGACTATGGCTACACCTTC. It encodes CASSLAAGQGDYGYTF. This rearrangement joins TRBV28 to TRBJ1-2, with TRBD1 matching over 7 bases. The V gene end was trimmed by 2 bases and the J gene end by 3 bases; junction bases not matched to a gene: 9. Germline assignment: CDR1 MDHEN and CDR2 SYDVKM. The CDR3 length is 16 residues.

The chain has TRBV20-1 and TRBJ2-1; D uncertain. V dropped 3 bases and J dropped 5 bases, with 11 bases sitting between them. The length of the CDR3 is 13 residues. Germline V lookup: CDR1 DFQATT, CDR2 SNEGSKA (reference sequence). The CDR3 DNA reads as TGCAGTGCTAGTCGCTCAGGCGACAATGAGCAGTTCTTC. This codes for CSASRSGDNEQFF.

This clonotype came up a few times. CDR3 sequence reads: CASRQIRDLHNEQFF. The CDR3 nucleotides read TGTGCCAGCAGGCAGATAAGGGACCTCCACAATGAGCAGTTCTTC. The V gene is TRBV6-2 or TRBV6-3, the J gene TRBJ2-1; perhaps D is TRBD1 or TRBD2 (5 bases each). This CDR3 is 15 amino acids long. Germline CDR1 MNHEY, CDR2 SVGEGT. Trimming removed 6 bases from V and 5 bases from J, with 17 bases in between.

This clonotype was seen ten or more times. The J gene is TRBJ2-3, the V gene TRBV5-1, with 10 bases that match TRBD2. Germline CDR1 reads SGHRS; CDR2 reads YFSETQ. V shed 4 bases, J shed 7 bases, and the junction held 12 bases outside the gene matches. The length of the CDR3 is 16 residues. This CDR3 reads CASSTEPSGGEHTQYF. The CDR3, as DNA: TGCGCCAGCAGCACCGAACCTAGCGGGGGAGAGCATACGCAGTATTTT.

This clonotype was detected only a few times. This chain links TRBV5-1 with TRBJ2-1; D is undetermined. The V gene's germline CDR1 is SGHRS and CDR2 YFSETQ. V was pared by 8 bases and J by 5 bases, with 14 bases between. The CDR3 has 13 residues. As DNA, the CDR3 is TGCGCCAGTCAGCAGTTAGCAAACAATGAGCAGTTCTTC. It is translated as CASQQLANNEQFF.

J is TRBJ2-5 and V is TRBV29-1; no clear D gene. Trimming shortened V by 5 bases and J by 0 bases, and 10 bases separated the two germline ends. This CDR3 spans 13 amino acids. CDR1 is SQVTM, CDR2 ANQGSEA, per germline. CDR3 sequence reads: CSVTPQNQETQYF. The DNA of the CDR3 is TGCAGCGTTACCCCGCAGAACCAAGAGACCCAGTACTTC.